Detailed here is one T cell receptor beta chain. Its specificity is unknown. One end of the junction is discordant with germline, which a read error may explain. The data belong to a study of cytomegalovirus exposure and HLA in healthy donors. General study points: TCR beta V segments were, for the most part, productive about 87% or about 30% of the time in an earlier analysis. A reported reduction in N-insertions relative to the 666-donor mean was seen in an Asian-associated ancestry cluster in a later analysis. The classifier, whose performance was assessed in both the original and validation cohorts, reportedly diagnosed cytomegalovirus status with high specificity and sensitivity.

Germline CDR1 reads MNHNS; CDR2 reads SASEGT. This CDR3 has 15 residues. PCR involved 60 Vbeta and 13 Jbeta primers. Some clones are missing from TCRdb's copy, which holds only in-frame ones; the method was immunoSEQ multiplex PCR. The sample has more than 75,000 clones; roughly 86% are singletons. The source is a woman between 18 and 29 years old in good health and CMV-seropositive. Sequencing was carried out using PBMCs. The chain employs TRBV6-1 and TRBJ1-2; 9 bases line up with TRBD1. The CDR3 nucleotides are TGTGCCAGCAGTGAATATACAGGGGGCAACTCTGGCTACACCTTC. This gives the protein CASSEYTGGNSGYTF.